These 3 T cell receptor beta chains share one sample of origin, sequenced in a study of T cells after yellow fever vaccination. Each CDR3 protein is one row after TCRdb ran MiXCR on the 5' RACE reads. The data hold around 300,000 distinct CDR3 sequences, with 3.5% to 5% observed a single time. The sample consisted of PBMCs, taken 15 days after the yellow fever booster vaccination. These receptors came from a man younger than 35 who received the YFV17D yellow fever vaccine.

The V gene is TRBV10-1, the J gene TRBJ2-3, with 9 bases fitting TRBD1. Germline values: CDR1 WNHNN, CDR2 SYGVQD (reference sequence). Germline trimming cut 7 bases from V and 5 bases from J; bases unmatched to any gene: 7. The length of the CDR3 is 14 residues. The CDR3 reads CASKYRGRLDTQYF. The CDR3 DNA follows: TGCGCCAGCAAGTACAGGGGGCGCTTAGATACGCAGTATTTT.

There are many counts of this clonotype. The rearrangement uses TRBV15 and TRBJ1-5; no firm D call. The CDR3 extends over 15 amino acids. Germline lookup yields CDR1 LNHNV and CDR2 YYDKDF (reference sequence). V was shortened by 0 bases and J by 9 bases, with 15 bases between the two germline ends. As DNA, the CDR3 is TGTGCCACCAGCAGAGATAGTGTCGGGAAGGGGCCCCAGCATTTT. Translating it yields CATSRDSVGKGPQHF.

The V call is TRBV4-1, the J call TRBJ1-4; D is uncertain. CDR3 length: 16 residues. The ends were cut back, 1 base at V and 7 bases at J, with 16 bases in the middle. The germline V gene has CDR1 MGHRA and CDR2 YSYEKL. The CDR3 sequence: CASSQGHGWEVEKLFF. CDR3 bases: TGCGCCAGCAGCCAAGGGCACGGGTGGGAGGTTGAAAAACTGTTTTTT.